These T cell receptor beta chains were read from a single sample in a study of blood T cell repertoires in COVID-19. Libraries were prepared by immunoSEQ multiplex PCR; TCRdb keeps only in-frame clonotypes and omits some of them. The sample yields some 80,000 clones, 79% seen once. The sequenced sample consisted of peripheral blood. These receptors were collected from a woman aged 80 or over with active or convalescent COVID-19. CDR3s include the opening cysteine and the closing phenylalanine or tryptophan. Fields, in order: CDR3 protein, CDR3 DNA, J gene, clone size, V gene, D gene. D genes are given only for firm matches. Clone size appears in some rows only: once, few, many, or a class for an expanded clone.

CASSIGPGINTGELFF | TGTGCCAGTAGTATAGGTCCAGGGATCAACACCGGGGAGCTGTTTTTT | TRBJ2-2 | few | TRBV19 | NA
CASQWSGNTGELFF | TGTGCCAGTCAGTGGTCAGGTAACACCGGGGAGCTGTTTTTT | TRBJ2-2 | NA | TRBV19 | NA
CASSPWTGQETQYF | TGTGCCAGCAGCCCTTGGACAGGCCAAGAGACCCAGTACTTC | TRBJ2-5 | NA | TRBV3-1/TRBV3-2 | TRBD1
CASSQEGTGNNEQFF | TGTGCCAGCAGCCAAGAGGGGACAGGGAACAATGAGCAGTTCTTC | TRBJ2-1 | NA | TRBV3-1/TRBV3-2 | TRBD1
CASSLTGQGNSGANVLTF | TGCGCCAGCAGCTTGACGGGACAGGGAAACTCTGGGGCCAACGTCCTGACTTTC | TRBJ2-6 | NA | TRBV5-1 | TRBD1
CASSLTSNADTQYF | TGTGCCAGCAGCTTGACTAGTAACGCAGATACGCAGTATTTT | TRBJ2-3 | NA | TRBV7-2 | NA
CATSVQGLYTDTQYF | TGTGCCACCAGCGTCCAGGGGCTATACACAGATACGCAGTATTTT | TRBJ2-3 | NA | TRBV15 | NA
CAYQLGGRGTEAFF | TGTGCCTATCAGCTTGGTGGTAGGGGAACTGAAGCTTTCTTT | TRBJ1-1 | NA | TRBV5-4 | NA
CASSYQAYEQYF | TGTGCCAGCAGTTACCAAGCTTACGAGCAGTACTTC | TRBJ2-7 | NA | TRBV6-2/TRBV6-3 | NA
CASSTGTGLRNEQFF | TGTGCCAGTAGTACGGGGACAGGGTTGAGGAATGAGCAGTTCTTC | TRBJ2-1 | once | TRBV19 | TRBD1
CASSLIGGRFDYGYTF | TGTGCCAGCAGTTTAATCGGGGGTCGGTTTGACTATGGCTACACCTTC | TRBJ1-2 | NA | TRBV27 | NA
CASSRTGQGASYGYTF | TGTGCCAGCAGCCGCACGGGACAGGGGGCCTCATATGGCTACACCTTC | TRBJ1-2 | NA | TRBV28 | TRBD1
CASSIGLAGSYEQYF | TGTGCCAGTAGTATAGGACTAGCGGGCTCCTACGAGCAGTACTTC | TRBJ2-7 | NA | TRBV19 | TRBD2
CASSSTRQGGFSYEQYF | TGTGCCAGCAGTTCTACTAGACAGGGTGGATTCTCCTACGAGCAGTACTTC | TRBJ2-7 | NA | TRBV6-2/TRBV6-3 | TRBD1
CASSSGTGVLPQHF | TGTGCCAGCAGCTCCGGGACAGGCGTATTGCCCCAGCATTTT | TRBJ1-5 | few | TRBV28 | TRBD1
CASSIDRGGNIQYF | TGTGCCAGCAGCATTGACAGGGGGGGAAACATTCAGTACTTC | TRBJ2-4 | NA | TRBV5-4 | TRBD1
CSVEYYSGGNTIYF | TGCAGCGTTGAATATTACAGTGGAGGAAACACCATATATTTT | TRBJ1-3 | NA | TRBV29-1 | NA
CASSSGGLEGYGYTF | TGTGCCAGCAGCTCAGGGGGGTTAGAGGGCTATGGCTACACCTTC | TRBJ1-2 | NA | TRBV7-2 | TRBD1
CATQMDCRNTGELFF | TGTGCCACCCAGATGGACTGTCGGAACACCGGGGAGCTGTTTTTT | TRBJ2-2 | NA | TRBV21-1 | NA
CASSTQGMGSYEQYF | TGTGCCAGCAGTACACAGGGGATGGGTTCCTACGAGCAGTACTTC | TRBJ2-7 | NA | TRBV27 | TRBD1
CASSLSLPTEAFF | TGTGCCAGCAGCCTATCCCTCCCCACTGAAGCTTTCTTT | TRBJ1-1 | NA | TRBV14 | NA
CASSQGDTGEVVIPYNSPLHF | TGCGCCAGCAGCCAAGGGGATACAGGGGAGGTAGTCATCCCCTATAATTCACCCCTCCACTTT | TRBJ1-6 | many | TRBV4-1 | TRBD1
CASSGLTPGSNYGYTF | TGTGCCAGCAGCGGATTGACACCAGGATCTAACTATGGCTACACCTTC | TRBJ1-2 | NA | TRBV5-6 | NA
CASSQVGGQGARELFF | TGCGCCAGCAGCCAAGTTGGGGGACAGGGGGCCCGGGAGCTGTTTTTT | TRBJ2-2 | NA | TRBV4-3 | TRBD1
CASSEAGRGPNNEQFF | TGTGCCAGCAGTGAGGCAGGCCGCGGGCCTAACAATGAGCAGTTCTTC | TRBJ2-1 | few | TRBV25-1 | NA
CASSPSGNQETQYF | TGTGCCAGCTCACCATCAGGGAACCAAGAGACCCAGTACTTC | TRBJ2-5 | once | TRBV18 | NA
CASSFMDRVNTEAFF | TGTGCCAGCAGCTTTATGGACAGGGTGAACACTGAAGCTTTCTTT | TRBJ1-1 | NA | TRBV5-8 | TRBD1
CASSLTWDTINSPLHF | TGTGCCAGCAGCTTAACCTGGGACACTATCAATTCACCCCTCCACTTT | TRBJ1-6 | NA | TRBV7-2 | NA
CATGGAASTNTGELFF | TGTGCCACCGGAGGGGCAGCGTCTACGAACACCGGGGAGCTGTTTTTT | TRBJ2-2 | once | TRBV24-1 | NA
CASSSKPQGYSNQPQHF | TGTGCCAGCAGTTCGAAGCCCCAGGGATATAGCAATCAGCCCCAGCATTTT | TRBJ1-5 | once | TRBV28 | NA
CASSWVGQINQPQHF | TGTGCCAGCAGTTGGGTGGGACAAATCAATCAGCCCCAGCATTTT | TRBJ1-5 | NA | TRBV28 | NA
CASSVEGSPGGEQYF | TGTGCCAGCAGCGTAGAGGGATCTCCGGGAGGCGAGCAGTACTTC | TRBJ2-7 | NA | TRBV9 | TRBD2
CASSPSSTNEKLFF | TGTGCCAGCTCACCCAGTTCAACTAATGAAAAACTGTTTTTT | TRBJ1-4 | NA | TRBV18 | NA
CASSPGQGGFPDFNEQFF | TGTGCCAGCTCACCCGGACAGGGTGGATTTCCAGATTTCAATGAGCAGTTCTTC | TRBJ2-1 | NA | TRBV18 | TRBD1
CSVELDRTATMNTEAFF | TGCAGCGTTGAGCTGGACAGGACCGCGACCATGAACACTGAAGCTTTCTTT | TRBJ1-1 | NA | TRBV29-1 | TRBD1
CASSQVGGPGAQHF | TGCGCCAGCAGCCAAGTAGGGGGCCCCGGGGCCCAGCATTTT | TRBJ1-5 | NA | TRBV4-1 | TRBD1